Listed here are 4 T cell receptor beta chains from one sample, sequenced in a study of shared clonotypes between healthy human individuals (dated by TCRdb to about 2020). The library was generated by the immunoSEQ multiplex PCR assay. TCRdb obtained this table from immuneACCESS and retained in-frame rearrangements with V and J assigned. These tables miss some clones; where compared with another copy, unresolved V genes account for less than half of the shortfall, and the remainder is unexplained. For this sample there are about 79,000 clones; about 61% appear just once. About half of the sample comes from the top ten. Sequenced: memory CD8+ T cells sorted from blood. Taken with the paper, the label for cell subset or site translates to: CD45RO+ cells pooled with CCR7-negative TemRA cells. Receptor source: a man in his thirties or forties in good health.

The CDR3 loop is CASSELAGGPADTQYF. In DNA form, the CDR3 reads TGTGCCAGCAGTGAATTAGCGGGAGGGCCGGCGGATACGCAGTATTTT. The chain carries TRBV6-1 and TRBJ2-3; 11 nucleotides match TRBD2. V was pared by 2 bases and J by 6 bases, with 7 bases of the junction left unmatched. The CDR3 is 16 amino acids. Germline values: CDR1 MNHNS, CDR2 SASEGT.

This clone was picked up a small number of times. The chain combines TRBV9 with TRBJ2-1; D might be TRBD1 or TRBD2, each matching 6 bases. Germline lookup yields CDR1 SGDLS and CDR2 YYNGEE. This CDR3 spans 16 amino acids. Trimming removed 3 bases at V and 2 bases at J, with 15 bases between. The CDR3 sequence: CASSGDTSFAYNEQFF. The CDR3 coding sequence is TGTGCCAGCAGCGGGGACACTAGCTTTGCCTACAATGAGCAGTTCTTC.

Here the CDR3 reads CASSEYPQTGIRTEAFF. The CDR3 DNA follows: TGTGCCAGCAGTGAATATCCCCAGACAGGGATTAGAACTGAAGCTTTCTTT. The rearrangement links TRBV25-1 to TRBJ1-1; 7 bases match TRBD1. In germline, CDR1 is MGHDK, CDR2 SYGVNS. The ends lost 0 bases at V and 5 bases at J; junction bases unmatched: 12. The CDR3 sequence is 17 residues long.

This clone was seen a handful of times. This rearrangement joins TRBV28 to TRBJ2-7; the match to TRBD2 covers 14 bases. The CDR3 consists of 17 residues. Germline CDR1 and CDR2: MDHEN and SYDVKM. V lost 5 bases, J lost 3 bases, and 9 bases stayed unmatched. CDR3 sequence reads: CASSGGLAGVALYEQYF. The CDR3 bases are TGTGCCAGCAGTGGGGGACTAGCGGGAGTGGCGCTCTACGAGCAGTACTTC.